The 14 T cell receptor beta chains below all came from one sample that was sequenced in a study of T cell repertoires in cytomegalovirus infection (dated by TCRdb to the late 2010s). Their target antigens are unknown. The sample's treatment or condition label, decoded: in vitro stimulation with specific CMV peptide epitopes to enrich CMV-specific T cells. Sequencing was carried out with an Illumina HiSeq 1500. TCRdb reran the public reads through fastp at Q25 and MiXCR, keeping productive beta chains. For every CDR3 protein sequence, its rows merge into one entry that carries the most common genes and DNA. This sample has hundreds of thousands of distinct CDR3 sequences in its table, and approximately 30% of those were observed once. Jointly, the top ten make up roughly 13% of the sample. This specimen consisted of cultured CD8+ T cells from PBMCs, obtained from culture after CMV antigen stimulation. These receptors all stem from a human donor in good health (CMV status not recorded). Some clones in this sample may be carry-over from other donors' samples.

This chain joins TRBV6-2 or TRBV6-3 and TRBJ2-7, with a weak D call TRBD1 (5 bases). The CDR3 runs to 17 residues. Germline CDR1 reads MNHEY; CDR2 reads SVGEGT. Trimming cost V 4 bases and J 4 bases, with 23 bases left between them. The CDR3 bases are TGTGCCAGCAGTTCAAGGGAAACAGGATTAGGGCTTTACGAGCAGTACGTC. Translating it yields CASSSRETGLGLYEQYV.

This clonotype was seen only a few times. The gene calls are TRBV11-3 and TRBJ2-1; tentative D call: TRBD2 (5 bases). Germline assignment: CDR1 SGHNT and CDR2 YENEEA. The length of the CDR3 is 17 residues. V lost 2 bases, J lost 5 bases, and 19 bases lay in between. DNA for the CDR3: TGTGCCAGCAGCTTAAGTTATCCAGTCCGGGAACACAATGAGCAGTTCTTC. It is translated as CASSLSYPVREHNEQFF.

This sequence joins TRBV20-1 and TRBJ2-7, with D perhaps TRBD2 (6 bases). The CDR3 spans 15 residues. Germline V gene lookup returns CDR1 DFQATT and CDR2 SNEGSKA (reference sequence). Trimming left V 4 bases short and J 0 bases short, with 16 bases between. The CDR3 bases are TGCAGTGCTAACCGGAGGGGCCAAAACTCCTACGAGCAGTACTTC. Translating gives CSANRRGQNSYEQYF.

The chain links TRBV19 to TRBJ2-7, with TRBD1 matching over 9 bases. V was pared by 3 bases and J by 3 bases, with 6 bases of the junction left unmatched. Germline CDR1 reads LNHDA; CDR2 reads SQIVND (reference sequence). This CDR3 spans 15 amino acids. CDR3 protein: CASSILSTGGYEQYF. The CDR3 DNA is TGTGCCAGTAGTATCCTCTCGACAGGGGGCTACGAGCAGTACTTC. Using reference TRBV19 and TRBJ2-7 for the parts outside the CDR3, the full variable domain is DGGITQSPKYLFRKEGQNVTLSCEQNLNHDAMYWYRQDPGQGLRLIYYSQIVNDFQKGDIAEGYSVSREKKESFPLTVTSAQKNPTAFYLCASSILSTGGYEQYFGPGTRLTVT.

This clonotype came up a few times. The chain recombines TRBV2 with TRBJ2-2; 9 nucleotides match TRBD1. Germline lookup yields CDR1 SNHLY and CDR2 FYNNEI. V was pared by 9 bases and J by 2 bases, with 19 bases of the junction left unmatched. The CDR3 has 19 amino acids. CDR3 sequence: CASRALRGQGKYNTGELFF. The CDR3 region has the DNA TGTGCCAGTCGAGCCCTGAGGGGACAGGGAAAGTACAACACCGGGGAGCTGTTTTTT.

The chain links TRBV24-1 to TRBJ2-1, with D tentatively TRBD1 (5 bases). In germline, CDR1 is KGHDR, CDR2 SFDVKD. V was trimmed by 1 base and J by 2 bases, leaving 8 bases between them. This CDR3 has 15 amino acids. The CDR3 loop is CATSDLAGTYNEQFF. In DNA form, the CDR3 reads TGTGCCACCAGTGATTTAGCAGGGACCTACAATGAGCAGTTCTTC.

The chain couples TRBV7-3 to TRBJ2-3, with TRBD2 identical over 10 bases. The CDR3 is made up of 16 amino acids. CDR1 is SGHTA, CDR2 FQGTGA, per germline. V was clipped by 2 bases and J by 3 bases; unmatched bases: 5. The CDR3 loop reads CASSLSAGGPTDTQYF. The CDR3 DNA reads TGTGCCAGCAGCTTATCAGCGGGGGGGCCGACAGATACGCAGTATTTT.

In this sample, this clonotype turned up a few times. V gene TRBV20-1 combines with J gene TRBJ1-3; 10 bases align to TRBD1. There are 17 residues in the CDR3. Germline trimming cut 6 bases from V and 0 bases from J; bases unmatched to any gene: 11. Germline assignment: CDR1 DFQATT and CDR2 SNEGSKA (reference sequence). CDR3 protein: CSARDRGTRLSGNTIYF. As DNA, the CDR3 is TGCAGTGCCAGGGACAGGGGCACCCGTCTCTCTGGAAACACCATATATTTT.

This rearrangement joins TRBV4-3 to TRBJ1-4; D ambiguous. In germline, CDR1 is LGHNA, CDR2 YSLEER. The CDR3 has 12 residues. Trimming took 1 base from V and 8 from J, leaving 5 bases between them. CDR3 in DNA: TGCGCCAGCAGCCAAGTGGAAGAAAAACTGTTTTTT. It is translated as CASSQVEEKLFF.

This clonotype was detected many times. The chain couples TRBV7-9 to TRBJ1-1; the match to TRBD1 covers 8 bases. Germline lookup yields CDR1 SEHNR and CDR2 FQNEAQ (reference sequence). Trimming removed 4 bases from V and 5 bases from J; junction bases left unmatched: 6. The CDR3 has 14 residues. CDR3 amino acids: CASSSRTGRTEAFF. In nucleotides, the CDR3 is TGTGCCAGCAGCTCGCGGACAGGGAGGACTGAAGCTTTCTTT. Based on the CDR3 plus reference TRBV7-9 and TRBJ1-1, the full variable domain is DTGVSQNPRHKITKRGQNVTFRCDPISEHNRLYWYRQTLGQGPEFLTYFQNEAQLEKSRLLSDRFSAERPKGSFSTLEIQRTEQGDSAMYLCASSSRTGRTEAFFGQGTRLTVV.

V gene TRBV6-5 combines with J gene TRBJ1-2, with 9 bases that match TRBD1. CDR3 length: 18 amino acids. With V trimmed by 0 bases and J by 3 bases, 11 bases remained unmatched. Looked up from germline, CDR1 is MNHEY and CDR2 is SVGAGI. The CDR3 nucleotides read TGTGCCAGCAGTTACTCCTACCCAAGACAGGGGGTATACTATGGCTACACCTTC. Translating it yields CASSYSYPRQGVYYGYTF.

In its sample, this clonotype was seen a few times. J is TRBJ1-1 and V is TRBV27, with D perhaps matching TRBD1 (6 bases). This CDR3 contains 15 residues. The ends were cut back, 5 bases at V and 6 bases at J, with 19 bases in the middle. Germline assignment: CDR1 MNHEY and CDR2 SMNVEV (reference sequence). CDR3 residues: CASSPNSGVVSEAFF. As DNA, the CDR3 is TGTGCCAGCAGTCCGAATTCAGGGGTGGTGTCTGAAGCTTTCTTT.

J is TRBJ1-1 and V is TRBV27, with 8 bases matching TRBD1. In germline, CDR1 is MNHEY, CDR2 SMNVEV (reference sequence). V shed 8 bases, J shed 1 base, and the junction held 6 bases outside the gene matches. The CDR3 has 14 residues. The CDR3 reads CASRSTGGNTEAFF. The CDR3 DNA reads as TGTGCCAGCCGGTCAACAGGGGGGAACACTGAAGCTTTCTTT.

CDR3 loop: CAERTSGGGGNTQYF. The CDR3 region has the DNA TGTGCCGAGAGGACTAGCGGGGGGGGGGGGAATACGCAGTATTTT. The chain recombines TRBV7-3 with TRBJ2-3, with 15 bases lining up with TRBD2. V trimming: 11 bases; J trimming: 7 bases; junction bases outside the gene matches: 10. CDR1 is SGHTA, CDR2 FQGTGA, per germline. The CDR3 is 15 amino acids.